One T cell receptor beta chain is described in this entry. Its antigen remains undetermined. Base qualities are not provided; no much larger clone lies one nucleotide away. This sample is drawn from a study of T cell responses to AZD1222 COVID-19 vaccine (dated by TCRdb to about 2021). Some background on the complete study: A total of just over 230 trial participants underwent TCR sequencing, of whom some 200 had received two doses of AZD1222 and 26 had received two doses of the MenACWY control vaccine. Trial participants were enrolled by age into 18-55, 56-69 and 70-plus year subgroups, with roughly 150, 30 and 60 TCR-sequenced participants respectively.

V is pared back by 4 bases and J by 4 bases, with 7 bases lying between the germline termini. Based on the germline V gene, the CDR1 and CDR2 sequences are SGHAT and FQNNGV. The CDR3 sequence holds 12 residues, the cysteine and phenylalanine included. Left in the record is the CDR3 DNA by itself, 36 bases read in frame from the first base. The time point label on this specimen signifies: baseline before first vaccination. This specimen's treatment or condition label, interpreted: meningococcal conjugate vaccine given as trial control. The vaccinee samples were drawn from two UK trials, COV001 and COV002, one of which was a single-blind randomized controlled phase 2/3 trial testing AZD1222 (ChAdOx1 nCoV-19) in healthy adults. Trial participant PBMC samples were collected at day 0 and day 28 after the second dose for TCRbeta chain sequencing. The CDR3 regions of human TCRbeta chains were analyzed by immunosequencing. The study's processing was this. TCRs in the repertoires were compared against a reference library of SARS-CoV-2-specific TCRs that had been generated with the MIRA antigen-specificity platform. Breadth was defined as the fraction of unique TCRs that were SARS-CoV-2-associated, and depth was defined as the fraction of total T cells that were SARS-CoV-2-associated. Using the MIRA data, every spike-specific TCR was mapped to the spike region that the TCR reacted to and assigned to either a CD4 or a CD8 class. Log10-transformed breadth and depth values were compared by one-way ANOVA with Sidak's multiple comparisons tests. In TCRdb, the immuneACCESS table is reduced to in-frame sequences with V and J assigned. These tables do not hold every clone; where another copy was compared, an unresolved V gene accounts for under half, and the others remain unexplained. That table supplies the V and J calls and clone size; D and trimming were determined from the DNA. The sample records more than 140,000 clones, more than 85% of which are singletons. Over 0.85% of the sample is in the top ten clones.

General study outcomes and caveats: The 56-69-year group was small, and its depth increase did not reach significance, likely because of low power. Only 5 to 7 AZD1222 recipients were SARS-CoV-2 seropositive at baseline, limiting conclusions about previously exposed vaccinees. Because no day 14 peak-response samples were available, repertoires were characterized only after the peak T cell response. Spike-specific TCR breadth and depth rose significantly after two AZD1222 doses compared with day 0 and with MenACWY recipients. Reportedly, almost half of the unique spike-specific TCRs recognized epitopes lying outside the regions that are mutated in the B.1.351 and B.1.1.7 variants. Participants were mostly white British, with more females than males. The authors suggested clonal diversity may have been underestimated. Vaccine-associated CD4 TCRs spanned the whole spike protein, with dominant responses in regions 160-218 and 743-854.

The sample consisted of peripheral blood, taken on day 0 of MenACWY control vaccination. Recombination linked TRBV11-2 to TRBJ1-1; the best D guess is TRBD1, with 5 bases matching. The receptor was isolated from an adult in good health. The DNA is TGTGCCAGCAGCTCAGGGAGCACTGAAGCTTTCTTT. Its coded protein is CASSSGSTEAFF.